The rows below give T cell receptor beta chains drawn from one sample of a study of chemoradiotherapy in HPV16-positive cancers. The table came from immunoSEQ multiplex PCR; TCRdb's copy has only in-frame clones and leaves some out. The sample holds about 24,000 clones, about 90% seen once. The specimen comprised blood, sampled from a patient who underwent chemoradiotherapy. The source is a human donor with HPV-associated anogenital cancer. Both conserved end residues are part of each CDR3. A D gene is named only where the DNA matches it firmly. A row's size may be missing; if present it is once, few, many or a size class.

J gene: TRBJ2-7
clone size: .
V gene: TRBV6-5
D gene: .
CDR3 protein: CASRAAASYEQYF
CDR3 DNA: TGTGCCAGCAGGGCCGCGGCCTCCTACGAGCAGTACTTC

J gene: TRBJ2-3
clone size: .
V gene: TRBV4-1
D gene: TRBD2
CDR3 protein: CASSQDAVRAGGPGRGTDTQYF
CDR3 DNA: TGCGCCAGCAGCCAAGATGCGGTGCGAGCGGGGGGGCCGGGCCGGGGCACAGATACGCAGTATTTT

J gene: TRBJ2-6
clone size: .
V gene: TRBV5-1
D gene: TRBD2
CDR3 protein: CASSFSGEASGANVLTF
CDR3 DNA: TGCGCCAGCAGCTTTAGCGGGGAAGCCTCTGGGGCCAACGTCCTGACTTTC

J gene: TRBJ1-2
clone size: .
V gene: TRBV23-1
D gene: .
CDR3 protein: CASSPPGRTYGYTF
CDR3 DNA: TGCGCCAGCAGTCCCCCGGGACGGACCTATGGCTACACCTTC

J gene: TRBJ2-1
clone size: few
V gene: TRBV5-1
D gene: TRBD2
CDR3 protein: CASSPDLLAGGYNEQFF
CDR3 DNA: TGCGCCAGCAGCCCCGACCTCTTAGCGGGAGGCTACAATGAGCAGTTCTTC

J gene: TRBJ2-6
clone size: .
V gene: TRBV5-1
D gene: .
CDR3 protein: CASSPDSSGANVLTF
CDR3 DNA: TGCGCCAGCAGCCCCGACAGCTCTGGGGCCAACGTCCTGACTTTC

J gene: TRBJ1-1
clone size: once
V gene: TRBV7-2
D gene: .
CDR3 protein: CASTEGYGVNTEAFF
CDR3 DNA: TGTGCCAGCACCGAGGGTTACGGAGTGAACACTGAAGCTTTCTTT

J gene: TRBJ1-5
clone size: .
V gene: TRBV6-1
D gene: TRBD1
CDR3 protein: CASSTDRGSGQPQHF
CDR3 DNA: TGTGCCAGCAGTACGGACAGGGGATCAGGACAGCCCCAGCATTTT

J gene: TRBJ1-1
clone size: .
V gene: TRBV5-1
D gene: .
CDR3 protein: CASSLAGRENTEAFF
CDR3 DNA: TGCGCCAGCAGCTTGGCCGGTCGGGAGAACACTGAAGCTTTCTTT

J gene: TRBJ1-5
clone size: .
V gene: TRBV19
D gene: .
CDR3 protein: CASSMGQGNQPQHF
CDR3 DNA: TGTGCCAGTAGTATGGGCCAGGGGAATCAGCCCCAGCATTTT

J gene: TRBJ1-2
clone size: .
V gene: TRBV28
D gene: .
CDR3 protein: CASSLATVNYGYTF
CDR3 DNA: TGTGCCAGCAGTTTAGCGACAGTCAACTATGGCTACACCTTC

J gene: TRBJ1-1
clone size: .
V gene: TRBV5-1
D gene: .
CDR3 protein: CASTDGSLNTEAFF
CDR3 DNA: TGCGCCAGCACAGACGGTAGCCTGAACACTGAAGCTTTCTTT

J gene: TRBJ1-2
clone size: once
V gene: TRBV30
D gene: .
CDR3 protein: CAWENNYGYTF
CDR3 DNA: TGTGCCTGGGAGAATAACTATGGCTACACCTTC

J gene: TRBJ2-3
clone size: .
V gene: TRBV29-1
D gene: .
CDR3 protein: CSVAGKGGPTDTQYF
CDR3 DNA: TGCAGCGTTGCCGGGAAAGGTGGCCCCACAGATACGCAGTATTTT

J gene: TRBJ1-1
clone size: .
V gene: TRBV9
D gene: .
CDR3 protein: CASSPYGGNTEAFF
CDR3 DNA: TGTGCCAGCAGCCCCTATGGGGGGAACACTGAAGCTTTCTTT

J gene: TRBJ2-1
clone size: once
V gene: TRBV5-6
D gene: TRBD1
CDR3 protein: CASRQRTGLYNEQFF
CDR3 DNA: TGTGCCAGCAGACAAAGGACAGGCCTGTACAATGAGCAGTTCTTC

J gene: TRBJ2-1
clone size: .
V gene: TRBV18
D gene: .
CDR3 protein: CASSPPGPVNEQFF
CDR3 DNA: TGTGCCAGCTCACCCCCCGGACCGGTCAATGAGCAGTTCTTC

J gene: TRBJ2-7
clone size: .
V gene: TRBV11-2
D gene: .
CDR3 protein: CASSLERGRMGYEQYF
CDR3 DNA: TGTGCCAGCAGCTTAGAACGAGGTAGAATGGGATACGAGCAGTACTTC

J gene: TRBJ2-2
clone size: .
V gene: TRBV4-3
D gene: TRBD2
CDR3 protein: CASSQKGLAGMGGELFF
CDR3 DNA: TGCGCCAGCAGCCAAAAAGGACTAGCGGGAATGGGCGGGGAGCTGTTTTTT

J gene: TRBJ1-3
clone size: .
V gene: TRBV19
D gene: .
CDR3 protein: CASSSANSGNTIYF
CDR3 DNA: TGTGCCAGTAGTTCGGCGAACTCTGGAAACACCATATATTTT

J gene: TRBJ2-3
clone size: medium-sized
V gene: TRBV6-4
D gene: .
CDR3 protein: CASSDSGAATDTQYF
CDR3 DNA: TGTGCCAGCAGTGACTCGGGCGCCGCCACAGATACGCAGTATTTT

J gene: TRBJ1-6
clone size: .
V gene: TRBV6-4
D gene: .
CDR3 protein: CASSDSSVSPLHF
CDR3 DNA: TGTGCCAGCAGTGACTCATCGGTTTCACCCCTCCACTTT

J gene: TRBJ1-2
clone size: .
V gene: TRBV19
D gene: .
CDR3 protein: CASSSDTYGYTF
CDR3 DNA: TGTGCCAGTAGCTCGGACACCTATGGCTACACCTTC

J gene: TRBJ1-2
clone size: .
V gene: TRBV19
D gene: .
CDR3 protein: CASSSLGDRFYGYTF
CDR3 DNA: TGTGCCAGTAGTAGCCTAGGGGATCGGTTCTATGGCTACACCTTC

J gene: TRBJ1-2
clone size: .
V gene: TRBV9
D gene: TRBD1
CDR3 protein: CASSIYDRGATNYGYTF
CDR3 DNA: TGTGCCAGCAGCATATACGACAGGGGAGCAACAAACTATGGCTACACCTTC

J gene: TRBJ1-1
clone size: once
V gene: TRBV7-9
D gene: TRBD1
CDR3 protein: CASSRTGGKNTEAFF
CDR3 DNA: TGTGCCAGCAGTAGGACAGGGGGTAAGAACACTGAAGCTTTCTTT

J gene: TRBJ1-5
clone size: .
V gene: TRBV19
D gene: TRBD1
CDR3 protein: CASSMGAGGSQPQHF
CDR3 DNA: TGTGCCAGTAGTATGGGGGCAGGGGGTAGCCAGCCCCAGCATTTT

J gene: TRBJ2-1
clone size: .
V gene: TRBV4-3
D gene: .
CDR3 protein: CASSQDGKAANEQFF
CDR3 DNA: TGCGCCAGCAGCCAAGATGGCAAGGCAGCAAATGAGCAGTTCTTC

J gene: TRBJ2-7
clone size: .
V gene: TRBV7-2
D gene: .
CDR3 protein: CTSSQRAGGQYEQYF
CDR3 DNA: TGTACCAGCAGCCAGCGGGCAGGGGGGCAATACGAGCAGTACTTC

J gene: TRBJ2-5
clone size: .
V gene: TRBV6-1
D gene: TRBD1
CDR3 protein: CASSRGQKETQYF
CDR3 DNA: TGTGCCAGCAGCAGGGGGCAGAAAGAGACCCAGTACTTC

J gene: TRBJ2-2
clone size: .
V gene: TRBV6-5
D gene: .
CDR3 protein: CASSRGQNTGELFF
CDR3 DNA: TGTGCCAGCAGCCGAGGACAGAACACCGGGGAGCTGTTTTTT

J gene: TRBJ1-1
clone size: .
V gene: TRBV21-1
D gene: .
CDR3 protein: CASSKGPRLDSFVGAFF
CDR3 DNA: TGTGCCAGCAGCAAAGGACCTAGGTTGGACTCCTTCGTAGGGGCTTTCTTT

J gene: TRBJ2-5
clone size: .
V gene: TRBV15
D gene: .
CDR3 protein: CATRASWETQYF
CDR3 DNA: TGTGCCACCAGGGCTAGTTGGGAGACCCAGTACTTC

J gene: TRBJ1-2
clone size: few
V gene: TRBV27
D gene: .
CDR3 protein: CASSLSTRTNYGYTF
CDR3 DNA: TGTGCCAGCAGTTTATCGACAAGAACTAACTATGGCTACACCTTC

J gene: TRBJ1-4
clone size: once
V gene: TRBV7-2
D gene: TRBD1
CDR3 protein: CASSLDRGYEKLFF
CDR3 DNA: TGTGCCAGCAGCCTGGACAGGGGGTATGAAAAACTGTTTTTT

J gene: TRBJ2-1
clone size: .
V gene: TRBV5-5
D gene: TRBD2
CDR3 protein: CASSPGLAGGPYNEQFF
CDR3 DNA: TGTGCCAGCAGCCCGGGACTAGCGGGAGGGCCCTACAATGAGCAGTTCTTC

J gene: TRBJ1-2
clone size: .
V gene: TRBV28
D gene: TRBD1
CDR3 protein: CASSSRDRATYGYTF
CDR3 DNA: TGTGCCAGCAGTTCCCGGGACAGGGCAACCTATGGCTACACCTTC

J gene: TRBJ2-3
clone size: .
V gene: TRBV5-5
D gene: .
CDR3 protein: CASSPKPRRTSTDTQYF
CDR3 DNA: TGTGCCAGCAGCCCGAAGCCTAGGCGGACGAGCACAGATACGCAGTATTTT

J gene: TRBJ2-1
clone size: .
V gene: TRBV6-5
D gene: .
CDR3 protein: CASSYSRNEQFF
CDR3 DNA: TGTGCCAGCAGTTACTCGAGAAATGAGCAGTTCTTC

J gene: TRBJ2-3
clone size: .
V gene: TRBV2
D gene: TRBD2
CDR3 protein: CASSEVPGLGTDTQYF
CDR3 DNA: TGTGCCAGCAGTGAAGTGCCGGGACTAGGGACAGATACGCAGTATTTT

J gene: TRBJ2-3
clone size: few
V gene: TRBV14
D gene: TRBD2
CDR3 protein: CASSRWEGLTDTQYF
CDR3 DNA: TGTGCCAGCAGCCGATGGGAGGGCCTCACAGATACGCAGTATTTT

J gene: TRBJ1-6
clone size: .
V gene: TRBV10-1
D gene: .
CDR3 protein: CASSEGQPNSPLHF
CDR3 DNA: TGCGCCAGCAGTGAGGGACAGCCTAATTCACCCCTCCACTTT

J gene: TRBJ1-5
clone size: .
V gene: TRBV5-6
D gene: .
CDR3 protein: CASSSGQRYNQPQHF
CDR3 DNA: TGTGCCAGCAGCTCAGGCCAAAGGTACAATCAGCCCCAGCATTTT

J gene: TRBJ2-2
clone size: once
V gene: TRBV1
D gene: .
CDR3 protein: CTSSQGPWRGTGELFF
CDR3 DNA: TGCACCAGCAGCCAAGGTCCATGGCGGGGCACCGGGGAGCTGTTTTTT

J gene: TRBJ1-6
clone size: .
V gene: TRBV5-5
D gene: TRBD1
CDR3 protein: CASSLGGTGSSPLHF
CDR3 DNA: TGTGCCAGCAGCTTGGGCGGGACAGGGAGTTCACCCCTCCACTTT

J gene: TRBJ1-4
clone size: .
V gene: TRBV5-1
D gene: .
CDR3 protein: CASSSNTATNEKLFF
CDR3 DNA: TGCGCCAGCAGCTCCAATACGGCAACTAATGAAAAACTGTTTTTT

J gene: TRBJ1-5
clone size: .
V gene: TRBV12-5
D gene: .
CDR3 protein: CASGLGQAGQPQHF
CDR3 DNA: TGTGCTAGTGGTCTCGGGCAGGCGGGACAGCCCCAGCATTTT